This T cell receptor (beta chain) was profiled in a study of beta chain features in type 1 diabetes. Study-wide findings and caveats: Any HLA type influence on TCRB rearrangement was left unresolved here. When Type 1 diabetes patients were examined, their TCRB CDR3s proved moderately but significantly shorter in all four CD4+ subsets.

With regard to this clone: Its antigen is still unknown.

The isolated RNA, all of it, was reverse transcribed, so expressed TCRB transcripts were what got sequenced. Measured with immunoSEQ multiplex PCR; TCRdb has only the in-frame clones, and not every one. This table holds 250,000 to 350,000 clones, approximately 16% found once. The sample consisted of naive CD4+ T cells from blood. The TCR sequence derives from a man between 18 and 35 years old with type 1 diabetes.

The CDR3: CASSFGGKGGANVLTF. The CDR3 DNA is TGCGCCAGCAGCTTTGGCGGGAAAGGTGGGGCCAACGTCCTGACTTTC. The V gene is TRBV5-1, the J gene TRBJ2-6; D perhaps matches TRBD2 (6 bases). This CDR3 is 16 amino acids long. Germline loops: CDR1 SGHRS, CDR2 YFSETQ. V shed 2 bases and J shed 3 bases, with 12 bases lying between them.